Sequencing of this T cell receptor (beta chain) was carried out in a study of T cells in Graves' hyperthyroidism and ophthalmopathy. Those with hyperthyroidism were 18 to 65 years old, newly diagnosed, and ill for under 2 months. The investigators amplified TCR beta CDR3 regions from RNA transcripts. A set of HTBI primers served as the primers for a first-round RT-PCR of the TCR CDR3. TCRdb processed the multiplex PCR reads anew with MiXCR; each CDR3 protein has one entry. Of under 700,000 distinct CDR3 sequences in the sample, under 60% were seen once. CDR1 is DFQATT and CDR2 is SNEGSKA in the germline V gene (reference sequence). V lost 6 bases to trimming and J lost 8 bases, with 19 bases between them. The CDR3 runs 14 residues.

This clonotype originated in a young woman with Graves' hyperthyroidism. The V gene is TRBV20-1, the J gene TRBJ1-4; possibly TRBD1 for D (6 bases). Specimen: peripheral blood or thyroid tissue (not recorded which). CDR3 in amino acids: CSAPAGGRDEKLFF. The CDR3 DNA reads TGCAGTGCCCCCGCCGGGGGGCGGGACGAAAAACTGTTTTTT.